Shown below are 13 T cell receptor beta chains from a single sample sequenced in a study of T-cell memory formation after mild COVID-19. From the 5' RACE reads, TCRdb called clonotypes with MiXCR, one entry per CDR3 protein. The sample records 310,000 or so distinct CDR3 sequences, approximately 15% being singletons. Material for sequencing was PBMCs or a T cell subset sorted from them (not recorded which). The receptors were gathered from a man between 18 and 35 years old who had mild COVID-19 (a few samples of this study predate the infection). Cell type and time point are not known.

This clonotype came up a few times. The rearrangement uses TRBV12-3 or TRBV12-4 and TRBJ2-7, with D possibly matching TRBD1 (6 bases). The CDR3 consists of 15 residues. Trimming pared 5 bases from V and 1 base from J, leaving 15 bases between. CDR3 amino acids: CASSLRDTKSYEQYF. The CDR3 DNA sequence: TGTGCCAGCAGTCTACGGGACACCAAATCCTACGAGCAGTACTTC.

The V call is TRBV7-9, the J call TRBJ1-1, with TRBD1 matching over 11 bases. Germline-derived CDR1 and CDR2 are SEHNR and FQNEAQ (reference sequence). CDR3 length: 15 residues. V was pared by 10 bases and J by 6 bases, with 13 bases of the junction left unmatched. The CDR3 DNA follows: TGTGCCACCCGGGACAGGGGGGCGATAGTCTCTGAAGCTTTCTTT. Protein product: CATRDRGAIVSEAFF. Supplemented by reference TRBV7-9 and TRBJ1-1, the full variable domain reads DTGVSQNPRHKITKRGQNVTFRCDPISEHNRLYWYRQTLGQGPEFLTYFQNEAQLEKSRLLSDRFSAERPKGSFSTLEIQRTEQGDSAMYLCATRDRGAIVSEAFFGQGTRLTVV.

This clonotype was observed a few times. This rearrangement joins TRBV7-9 to TRBJ1-2, with TRBD1 matching 7 bases. The CDR3 contains 16 residues. Germline V lookup: CDR1 SEHNR, CDR2 FQNEAQ (reference sequence). Unmatched junction bases numbered 12, after V lost 5 bases and J lost 3 bases. The CDR3 protein is CASSAGTAEQHYGYTF. CDR3 DNA: TGTGCCAGCAGCGCCGGGACAGCTGAACAACACTATGGCTACACCTTC.

This clonotype appeared a few times. The chain links TRBV6-2 or TRBV6-3 to TRBJ2-1, with D hard to call. The germline gives CDR1 MNHEY, CDR2 SVGEGT. V was clipped by 7 bases and J by 0 bases, with 13 bases between them. This CDR3 has 15 residues. The CDR3 loop is CASTMDGSSYNEQFF. The CDR3 DNA is TGTGCCAGCACCATGGACGGAAGCTCCTACAATGAGCAGTTCTTC.

The CDR3 spells CASSLDPGNEKLFF. The CDR3, as DNA: TGTGCCAGCAGCTTGGACCCAGGGAATGAAAAACTGTTTTTT. The chain joins TRBV5-4 to TRBJ1-4; D might be TRBD1 (5 bases). The germline V gene encodes CDR1 SGHNT and CDR2 YYREEE (reference sequence). V lost 0 bases, J lost 5 bases, and 8 bases lay in between. This CDR3 is 14 amino acids long.

This clonotype occurred a few times. The chain uses TRBV7-3 and TRBJ2-1; unclear D gene. The germline CDR1 and CDR2 sequences are SGHTA and FQGTGA. The CDR3 spans 15 residues. The ends were cut back, 2 bases at V and 9 bases at J, with 17 bases in the middle. In DNA, the CDR3 is TGTGCCAGCAGCTTATTCCCGGGCAGTCCTTCTGAGCAGTTCTTC. Its translation: CASSLFPGSPSEQFF.

The CDR3 spells CASSFDGVAKNIQYF. The CDR3 DNA follows: TGTGCCAGCAGCTTCGACGGAGTAGCCAAAAACATTCAGTACTTC. This sequence joins TRBV5-6 and TRBJ2-4; D unclear. The CDR3 length is 15 residues. Deletions cut 2 bases from V and 0 bases from J, with 9 bases between. The germline V gene encodes CDR1 SGHDT and CDR2 YYEEEE.

Points on this clonotype: A junction end diverges from the germline sequence, so it may reflect a read error. The rearrangement joins TRBV12-3 or TRBV12-4 to TRBJ2-5; a possible D gene is TRBD1 (5 bases). This CDR3 has 13 residues. DNA for the CDR3: TGTGCCAGTAGTTTACAGGAGCAAGAGACCCAGTACTTC. Translation: CASSLQEQETQYF.

The chain carries TRBV30 and TRBJ1-1; D remains unclear. Germline V CDR1 and CDR2: GTSNPN, SVGIG (reference sequence). V lost 0 bases and J lost 6, with 5 bases in between. The CDR3 has 11 amino acids. In DNA form, the CDR3 reads TGTGCCTGGAGTGTACAATCTGAAGCTTTCTTT. The encoded protein is CAWSVQSEAFF.

The chain employs TRBV3-1 and TRBJ1-6; D is perhaps TRBD1 (5 bases). The CDR3 sequence is 14 residues long. Germline-derived CDR1 and CDR2 are LGHDT and YNNKEL (reference sequence). Trimming left V 1 base short and J 9 bases short, with 10 bases between. CDR3 amino acids: CASSQVGRGSPLHF. CDR3 in DNA: TGTGCCAGCAGCCAAGTGGGGAGGGGTTCACCCCTCCACTTT.

V usage is TRBV6-2 or TRBV6-3 and J usage is TRBJ2-3, with 7 bases matching TRBD1. This CDR3 contains 17 residues. Germline loops: CDR1 MNHEY, CDR2 SVGEGT. Trimming removed 2 bases from V and 3 bases from J; junction bases left unmatched: 11. The CDR3: CASSYPPEGALTDTQYF. CDR3 nucleotide sequence: TGTGCCAGCAGTTACCCACCAGAGGGGGCATTGACAGATACGCAGTATTTT.

There are a few counts of this clonotype. The chain is built from TRBV20-1 and TRBJ1-2; maybe TRBD1 (5 bases). Germline-derived CDR1 and CDR2 are DFQATT and SNEGSKA (reference sequence). The CDR3 length is 15 residues. Between the trimmed V and J ends, which lost 6 bases and 5 bases, there was a span of 22 bases. For the CDR3, the DNA is TGCAGTGCCAAAACCCCTTTCGGGGGTGATTATGGCTACACCTTC. It codes for CSAKTPFGGDYGYTF.

This clonotype was counted only a few times. The chain recombines TRBV29-1 with TRBJ1-5, with a tentative D call TRBD1 (5 bases). Trimming removed 4 bases at V and 2 bases at J, with 15 bases between. The CDR3 contains 15 residues. Per germline, CDR1 SQVTM and CDR2 ANQGSEA. The CDR3, as DNA: TGCAGCGTTGCGGGGGATACGGGAGGCAATCAGCCCCAGCATTTT. Its translation: CSVAGDTGGNQPQHF.